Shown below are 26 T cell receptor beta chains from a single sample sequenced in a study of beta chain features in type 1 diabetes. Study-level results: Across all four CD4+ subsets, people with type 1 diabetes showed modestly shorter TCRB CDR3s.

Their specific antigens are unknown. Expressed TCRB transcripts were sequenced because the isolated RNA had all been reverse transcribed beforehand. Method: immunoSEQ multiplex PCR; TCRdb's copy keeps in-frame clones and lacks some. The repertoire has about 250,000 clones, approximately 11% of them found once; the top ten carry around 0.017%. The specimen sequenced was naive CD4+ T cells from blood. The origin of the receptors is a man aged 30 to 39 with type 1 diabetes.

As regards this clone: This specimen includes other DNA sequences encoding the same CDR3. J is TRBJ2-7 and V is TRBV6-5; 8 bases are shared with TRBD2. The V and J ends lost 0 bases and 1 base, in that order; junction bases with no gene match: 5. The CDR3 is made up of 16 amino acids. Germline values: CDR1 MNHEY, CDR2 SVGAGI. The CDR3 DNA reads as TGTGCCAGCAGTTACTCGATTGCTAGCGGGTCCTACGAGCAGTACTTC. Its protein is CASSYSIASGSYEQYF.

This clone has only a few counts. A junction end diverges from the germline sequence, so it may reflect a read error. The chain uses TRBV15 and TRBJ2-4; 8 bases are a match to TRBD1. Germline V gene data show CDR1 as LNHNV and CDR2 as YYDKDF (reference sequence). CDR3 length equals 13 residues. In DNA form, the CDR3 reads TGTGCCACCAGCGCCCGACAGGGGATCAGGATGAACTTC. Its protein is CATSARQGIRMNF.

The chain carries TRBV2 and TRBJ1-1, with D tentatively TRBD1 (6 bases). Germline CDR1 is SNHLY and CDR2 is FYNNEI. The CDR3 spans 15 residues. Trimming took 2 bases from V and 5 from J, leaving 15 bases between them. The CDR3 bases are TGTGCCAGCAGTGAATCTTCTGGGGGCGCGACTGAAGCTTTCTTT. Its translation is CASSESSGGATEAFF. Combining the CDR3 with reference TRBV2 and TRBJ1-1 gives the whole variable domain EPEVTQTPSHQVTQMGQEVILRCVPISNHLYFYWYRQILGQKVEFLVSFYNNEISEKSEIFDDQFSVERPDGSNFTLKIRSTKLEDSAMYFCASSESSGGATEAFFGQGTRLTVV.

CDR3 loop: CASSPGSTNEKLFF. The CDR3, as DNA: TGTGCCAGCAGCCCAGGGTCAACTAATGAAAAACTGTTTTTT. V gene TRBV7-9 combines with J gene TRBJ1-4; TRBD1 might be the D (5 bases). Germline-derived CDR1 and CDR2 are SEHNR and FQNEAQ (reference sequence). V was pared by 5 bases and J by 0 bases, with 7 bases between. The CDR3 has 14 amino acids.

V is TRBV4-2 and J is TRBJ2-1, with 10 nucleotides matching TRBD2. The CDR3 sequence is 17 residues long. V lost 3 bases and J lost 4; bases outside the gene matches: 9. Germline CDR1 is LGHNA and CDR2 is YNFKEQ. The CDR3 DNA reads TGTGCCAGCAGCCAGGATAAAGCGGGGGGGCCTTACAATGAGCAGTTCTTC. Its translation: CASSQDKAGGPYNEQFF.

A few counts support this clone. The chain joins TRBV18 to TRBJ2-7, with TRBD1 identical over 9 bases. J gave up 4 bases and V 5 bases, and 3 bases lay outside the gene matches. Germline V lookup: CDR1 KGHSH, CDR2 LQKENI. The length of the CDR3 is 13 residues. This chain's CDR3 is CASSGGTGYEQYF. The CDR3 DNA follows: TGTGCCAGCTCAGGCGGGACAGGGTACGAGCAGTACTTC.

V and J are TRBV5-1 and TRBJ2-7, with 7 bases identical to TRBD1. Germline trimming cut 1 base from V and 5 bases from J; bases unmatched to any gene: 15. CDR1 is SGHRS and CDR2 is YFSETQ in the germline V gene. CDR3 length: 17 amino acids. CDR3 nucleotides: TGCGCCAGCAGCTTGTTTGGAACACGACAGGGTGGGGACGAGCAGTACTTC. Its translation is CASSLFGTRQGGDEQYF.

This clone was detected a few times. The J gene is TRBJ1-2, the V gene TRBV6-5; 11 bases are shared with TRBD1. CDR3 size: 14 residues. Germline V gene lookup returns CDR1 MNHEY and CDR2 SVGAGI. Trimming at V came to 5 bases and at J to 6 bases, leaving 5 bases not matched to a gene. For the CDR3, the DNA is TGTGCCAGCAGTCGGACAGGGGGCGTCGATGGCTACACCTTC. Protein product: CASSRTGGVDGYTF.

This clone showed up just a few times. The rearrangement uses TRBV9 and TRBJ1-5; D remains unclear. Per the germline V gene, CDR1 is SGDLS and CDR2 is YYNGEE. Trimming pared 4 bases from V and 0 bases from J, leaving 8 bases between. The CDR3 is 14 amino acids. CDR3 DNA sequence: TGTGCCAGCAGCTCAACTGCTAGCAATCAGCCCCAGCATTTT. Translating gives CASSSTASNQPQHF.

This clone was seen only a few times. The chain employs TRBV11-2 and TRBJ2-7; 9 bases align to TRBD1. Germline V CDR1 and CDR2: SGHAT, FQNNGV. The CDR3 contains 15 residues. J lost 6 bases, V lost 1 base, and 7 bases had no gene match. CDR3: CASSLVGLQGAEQYF. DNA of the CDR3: TGTGCCAGCAGCTTAGTGGGCCTACAGGGGGCCGAGCAGTACTTC.

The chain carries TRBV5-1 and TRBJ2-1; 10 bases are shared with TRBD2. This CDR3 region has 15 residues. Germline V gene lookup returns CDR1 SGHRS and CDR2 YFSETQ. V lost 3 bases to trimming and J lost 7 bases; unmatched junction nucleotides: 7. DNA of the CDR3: TGCGCCAGCAGCTGGGCAGCGGGGGGGCAAAATGAGCAGTTCTTC. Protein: CASSWAAGGQNEQFF.

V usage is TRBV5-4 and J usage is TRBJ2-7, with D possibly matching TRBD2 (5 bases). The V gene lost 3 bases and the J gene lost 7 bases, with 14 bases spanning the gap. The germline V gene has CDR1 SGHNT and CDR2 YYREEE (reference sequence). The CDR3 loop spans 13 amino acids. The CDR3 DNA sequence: TGTGCCAGCAGCTCCCTAGGGTCGGGGGAGCAGTACTTC. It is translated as CASSSLGSGEQYF.

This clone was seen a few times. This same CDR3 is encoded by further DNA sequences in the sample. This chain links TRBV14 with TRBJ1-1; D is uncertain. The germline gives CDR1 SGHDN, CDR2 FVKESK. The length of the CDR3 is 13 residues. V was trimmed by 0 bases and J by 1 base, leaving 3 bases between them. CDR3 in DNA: TGTGCCAGCAGCCAAGACAGGAACACTGAAGCTTTCTTT. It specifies CASSQDRNTEAFF.

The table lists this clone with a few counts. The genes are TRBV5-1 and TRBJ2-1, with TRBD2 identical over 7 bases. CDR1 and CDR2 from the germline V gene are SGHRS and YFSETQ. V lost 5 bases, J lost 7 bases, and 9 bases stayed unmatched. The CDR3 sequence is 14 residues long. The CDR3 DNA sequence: TGCGCCAGCAGTCGGACTAGTTTCTTGAATGAGCAGTTCTTC. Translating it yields CASSRTSFLNEQFF. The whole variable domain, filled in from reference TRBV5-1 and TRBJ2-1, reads KAGVTQTPRYLIKTRGQQVTLSCSPISGHRSVSWYQQTPGQGLQFLFEYFSETQRNKGNFPGRFSGRQFSNSRSEMNVSTLELGDSALYLCASSRTSFLNEQFFGPGTRLTVL.

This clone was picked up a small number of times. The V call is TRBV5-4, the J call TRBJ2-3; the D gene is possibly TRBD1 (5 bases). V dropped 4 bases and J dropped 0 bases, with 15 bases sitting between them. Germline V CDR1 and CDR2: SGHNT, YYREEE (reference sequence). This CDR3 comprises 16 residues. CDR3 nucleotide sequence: TGTGCCAGCAGCGTGGTCGCGGACACTAGCACAGATACGCAGTATTTT. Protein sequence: CASSVVADTSTDTQYF.

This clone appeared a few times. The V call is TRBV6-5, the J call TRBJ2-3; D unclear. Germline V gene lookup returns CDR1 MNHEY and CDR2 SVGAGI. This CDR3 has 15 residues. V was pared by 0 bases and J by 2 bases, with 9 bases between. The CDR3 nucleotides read TGTGCCAGCAGTTACTCGAAGCCTCTCACAGATACGCAGTATTTT. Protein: CASSYSKPLTDTQYF.

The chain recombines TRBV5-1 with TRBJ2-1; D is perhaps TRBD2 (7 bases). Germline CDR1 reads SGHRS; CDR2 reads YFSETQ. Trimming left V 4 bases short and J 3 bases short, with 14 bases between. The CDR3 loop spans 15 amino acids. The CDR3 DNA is TGCGCCAGCAGCCCGGAGGGGGGGAACTACAATGAGCAGTTCTTC. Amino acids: CASSPEGGNYNEQFF.

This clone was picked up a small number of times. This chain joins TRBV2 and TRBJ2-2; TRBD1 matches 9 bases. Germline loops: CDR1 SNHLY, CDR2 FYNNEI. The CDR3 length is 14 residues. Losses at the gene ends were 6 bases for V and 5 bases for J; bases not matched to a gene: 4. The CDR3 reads CASRVQGATGELFF. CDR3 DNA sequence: TGTGCCAGCAGGGTACAGGGGGCGACCGGGGAGCTGTTTTTT.

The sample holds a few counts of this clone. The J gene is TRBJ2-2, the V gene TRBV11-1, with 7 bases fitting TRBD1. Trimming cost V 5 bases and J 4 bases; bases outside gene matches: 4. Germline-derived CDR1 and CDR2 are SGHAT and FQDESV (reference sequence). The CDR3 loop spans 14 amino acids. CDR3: CASSNRGGTGELFF. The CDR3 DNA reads TGTGCCAGCAGCAACAGGGGCGGCACCGGGGAGCTGTTTTTT.

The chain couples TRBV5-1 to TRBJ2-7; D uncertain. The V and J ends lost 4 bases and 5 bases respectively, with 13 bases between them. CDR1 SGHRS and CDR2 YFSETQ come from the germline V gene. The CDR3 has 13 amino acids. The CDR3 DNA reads TGCGCCAGCAGCCCCCCGGGTCGGGACGAGCAGTACTTC. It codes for CASSPPGRDEQYF.

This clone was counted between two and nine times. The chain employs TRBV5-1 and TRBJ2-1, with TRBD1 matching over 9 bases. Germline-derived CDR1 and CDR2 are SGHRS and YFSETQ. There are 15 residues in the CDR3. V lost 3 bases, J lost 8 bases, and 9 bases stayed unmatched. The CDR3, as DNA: TGCGCCAGCAGCTCCAGCCGGGACAGGGTCCATGAGCAGTTCTTC. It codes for CASSSSRDRVHEQFF.

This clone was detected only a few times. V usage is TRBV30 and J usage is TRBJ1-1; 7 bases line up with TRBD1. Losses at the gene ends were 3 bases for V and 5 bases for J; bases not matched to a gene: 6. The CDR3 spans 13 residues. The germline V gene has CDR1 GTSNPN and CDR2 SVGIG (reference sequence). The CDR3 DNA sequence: TGTGCCTGGAGAGGGCAGGGGGAGACTGAAGCTTTCTTT. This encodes CAWRGQGETEAFF.

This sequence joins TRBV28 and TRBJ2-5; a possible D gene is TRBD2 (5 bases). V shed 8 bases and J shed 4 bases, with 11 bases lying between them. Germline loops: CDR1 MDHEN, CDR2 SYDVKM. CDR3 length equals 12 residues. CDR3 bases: TGTGCCAGCGGTGGAGGAGGAGAGACCCAGTACTTC. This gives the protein CASGGGGETQYF.

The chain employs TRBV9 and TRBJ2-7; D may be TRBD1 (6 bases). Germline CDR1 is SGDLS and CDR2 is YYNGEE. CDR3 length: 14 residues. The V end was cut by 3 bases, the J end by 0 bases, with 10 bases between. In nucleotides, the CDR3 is TGTGCCAGCAGCGAGGGGGACAACTCCTACGAGCAGTACTTC. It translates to CASSEGDNSYEQYF.

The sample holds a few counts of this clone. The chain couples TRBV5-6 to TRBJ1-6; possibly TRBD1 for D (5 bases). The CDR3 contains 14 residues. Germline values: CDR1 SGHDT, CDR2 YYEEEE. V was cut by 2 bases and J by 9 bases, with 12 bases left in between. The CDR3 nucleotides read TGTGCCAGCAGCTTAAGGGGTCCGTCTTCACCCCTCCACTTT. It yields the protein CASSLRGPSSPLHF.

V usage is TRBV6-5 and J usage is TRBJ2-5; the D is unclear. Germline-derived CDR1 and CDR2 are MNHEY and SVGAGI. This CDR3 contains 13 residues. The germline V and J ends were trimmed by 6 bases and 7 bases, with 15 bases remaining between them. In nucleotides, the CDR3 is TGTGCCAGCAGACTGACCAGCCTAGGGACCCAGTACTTC. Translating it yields CASRLTSLGTQYF.